The 19 T cell receptor beta chains in this list originate from one sample, sequenced in a study of blood T cell repertoires in COVID-19. Using immunoSEQ multiplex PCR, the repertoire was profiled, and TCRdb retains in-frame clones only, with some absent. The sample includes 57,000 or so clones, approximately 80% of them seen just once. The sequencing sample was made of peripheral blood. The receptors stem from a man aged 50-59 years with active or convalescent COVID-19.

This chain connects TRBV7-8 to TRBJ2-2, with D maybe TRBD2 (6 bases). Between the trimmed V and J ends, which lost 3 bases and 7 bases, there was a span of 15 bases. Germline lookup yields CDR1 SGHVS and CDR2 FQNEAQ. The CDR3 is made up of 15 amino acids. For the CDR3, the DNA is TGTGCCAGCAGCTTGGAGGGATGGGGAGACGGGGAGCTGTTTTTT. Its protein product is CASSLEGWGDGELFF.

The chain couples TRBV25-1 to TRBJ1-3, with 9 nucleotides matching TRBD1. The CDR3 has 16 residues. Germline V gene sequence: CDR1 MGHDK, CDR2 SYGVNS. The V and J ends lost 1 base and 2 bases, in that order; junction bases with no gene match: 3. CDR3 sequence (DNA): TGTGCCAGCAGTGAATCCCGGACAGGGGCTGGAAACACCATATATTTT. The encoded protein is CASSESRTGAGNTIYF. Full variable domain (rest looked up from reference TRBV25-1 and TRBJ1-3): EADIYQTPRYLVIGTGKKITLECSQTMGHDKMYWYQQDPGMELHLIHYSYGVNSTEKGDLSSESTVSRIRTEHFPLTLESARPSHTSQYLCASSESRTGAGNTIYFGEGSWLTVV.

This clone showed up just a few times. The chain is built from TRBV11-2 and TRBJ1-5; 10 nucleotides match TRBD1. Germline CDR1 is SGHAT and CDR2 is FQNNGV. The CDR3 has 14 amino acids. Trimming took 0 bases from V and 15 from J; bases not matched to a gene: 8. The CDR3 spells CASSLDKGTGERHF. In DNA form, the CDR3 reads TGTGCCAGCAGCTTAGATAAGGGGACAGGGGAAAGGCATTTT.

The chain couples TRBV4-1 to TRBJ1-2; 7 bases map to TRBD1. The CDR3 contains 13 residues. V lost 3 bases, J lost 5 bases, and 3 bases stayed unmatched. The germline V gene has CDR1 MGHRA and CDR2 YSYEKL. CDR3: CASSHGGQYGYTF. CDR3 bases: TGCGCCAGCAGCCATGGGGGACAGTATGGCTACACCTTC.

The CDR3 loop reads CASSIEPGQGGDTEAFF. The CDR3 DNA reads TGTGCCAGTAGTATAGAACCCGGACAGGGAGGCGACACTGAAGCTTTCTTT. The J gene is TRBJ1-1, the V gene TRBV19, with TRBD1 matching over 8 bases. The length of the CDR3 is 17 residues. The junction had 9 bases not matched to a gene; V was cut back by 0 bases and J by 3 bases. CDR1 is LNHDA, CDR2 SQIVND, per germline (reference sequence).

This clone was observed a few times. This chain joins TRBV9 and TRBJ2-3; TRBD2 aligns across 8 bases. This CDR3 region has 16 residues. CDR1 is SGDLS and CDR2 is YYNGEE in the germline V gene. Losses at the gene ends were 3 bases for V and 2 bases for J; bases not matched to a gene: 8. The DNA of the CDR3 is TGTGCCAGCAGCGCCCAGGCGCGGGGGGACACAGATACGCAGTATTTT. Its protein product is CASSAQARGDTDTQYF.

The rearrangement joins TRBV30 to TRBJ1-6, with 11 bases fitting TRBD1. The CDR3 runs 14 residues. Germline values: CDR1 GTSNPN, CDR2 SVGIG (reference sequence). Trimming removed 5 bases from V and 10 bases from J; junction bases left unmatched: 7. This CDR3 reads CAWRIGDRGSPLHF. The DNA for the CDR3 is TGTGCCTGGCGGATCGGGGACAGGGGGTCACCCCTCCACTTT.

With respect to this clone: The junction shows a germline mismatch at one end, possibly a read error. The chain uses TRBV6-4 and TRBJ2-7; 7 bases line up with TRBD1. The germline V gene encodes CDR1 MRHNA and CDR2 SNTAGT. The CDR3 sequence is 10 residues long. The CDR3, as DNA: TGTGCCAGTGAGGACAGGTCTCCGTTCTTC. It translates to CASEDRSPFF.

The chain recombines TRBV28 with TRBJ2-7; D possibly corresponds to TRBD2 (6 bases). The CDR3 is 15 residues long. Germline assignment: CDR1 MDHEN and CDR2 SYDVKM. Trimming left V 4 bases short and J 5 bases short, with 18 bases between. In DNA form, the CDR3 reads TGTGCCAGCAGTTCAAAAGGGAGGATAACACACGAGCAGTACTTC. Residues: CASSSKGRITHEQYF.

This chain uses TRBV9 with TRBJ1-1; tentatively, D is TRBD1 (6 bases). This CDR3 has 12 amino acids. CDR1 is SGDLS, CDR2 YYNGEE, per germline. Between the trimmed V and J ends, which lost 0 bases and 8 bases, there was a span of 8 bases. CDR3 in amino acids: CASSVARGEAFF. The CDR3 bases are TGTGCCAGCAGCGTAGCTAGGGGGGAAGCTTTCTTT.

This clone has a handful of counts. The J gene is TRBJ1-1, the V gene TRBV14; D is perhaps TRBD1 (5 bases). CDR1 and CDR2 (germline): SGHDN, FVKESK. The CDR3 consists of 14 residues. Deletions cut 2 bases from V and 0 bases from J, with 7 bases between. This chain's CDR3 is CASSQRGVNTEAFF. For the CDR3, the DNA is TGTGCCAGCAGCCAACGGGGGGTGAACACTGAAGCTTTCTTT.

J is TRBJ2-7 and V is TRBV5-1; D remains unclear. The V end lost 4 bases, the J end lost 0 bases, and 11 bases lay between the germline ends. This CDR3 is 14 amino acids long. CDR1 is SGHRS and CDR2 is YFSETQ in the germline V gene. In DNA form, the CDR3 reads TGCGCCAGCAGCCCCGGAGCGACCTCCTACGAGCAGTACTTC. This translates into CASSPGATSYEQYF.

This clone was seen more than once but under ten times. The chain is built from TRBV7-2 and TRBJ2-7; 11 nucleotides line up with TRBD2. The V segment lost 5 bases and the J segment 4 bases; nucleotides outside the gene matches: 7. The germline V gene encodes CDR1 SGHTA and CDR2 FQGNSA. This CDR3 is built from 15 residues. The CDR3 bases are TGTGCCAGCAGCCCGACTAGCGGGGATCAATACGAGCAGTACTTC. As protein: CASSPTSGDQYEQYF.

The rearrangement uses TRBV19 and TRBJ1-3; D unclear. The V gene lost 4 bases and the J gene lost 0 bases, with 7 bases spanning the gap. CDR1 LNHDA and CDR2 SQIVND come from the germline V gene (reference sequence). The CDR3 runs to 14 residues. The CDR3 DNA reads TGTGCCAGTAGTACGGGTGGCTCTGGAAACACCATATATTTT. Its translation: CASSTGGSGNTIYF.

The table lists this clone with a few counts. The chain links TRBV29-1 to TRBJ1-1; D ambiguous. The germline gives CDR1 SQVTM, CDR2 ANQGSEA. The V end was cut by 1 base, the J end by 2 bases, with 8 bases between. This CDR3 is 13 amino acids long. The DNA for the CDR3 is TGCAGCGTTGAAGGAGCGGGAAACACTGAAGCTTTCTTT. Its protein is CSVEGAGNTEAFF.

The chain employs TRBV3-1 (or the pseudogene TRBV3-2) and TRBJ1-5, with D perhaps matching TRBD1 (5 bases). CDR1 and CDR2 (germline): LGHDT, YNNKEL (reference sequence). The germline V and J ends were trimmed by 4 bases and 9 bases, with 13 bases remaining between them. The CDR3 runs 13 residues. The chain's CDR3 is CASSRTRAGPQHF. The CDR3 DNA follows: TGTGCCAGCAGCCGGACACGGGCCGGGCCCCAGCATTTT.

The chain has TRBV15 and TRBJ1-2; 7 bases align to TRBD1. The CDR3 spans 13 residues. V was pared by 1 base and J by 8 bases, with 4 bases of the junction left unmatched. Germline assignment: CDR1 LNHNV and CDR2 YYDKDF (reference sequence). The CDR3 protein is CATSRATGEGYTF. CDR3 DNA: TGTGCCACCAGCAGAGCTACAGGGGAAGGCTACACCTTC.

The chain links TRBV6-1 to TRBJ1-2; maybe TRBD1 (5 bases). Between the trimmed V and J ends, which lost 1 base and 7 bases, there was a span of 10 bases. The CDR3 consists of 13 residues. Germline CDR1 reads MNHNS; CDR2 reads SASEGT. Here the CDR3 reads CASSEGGGSGYTF. In DNA form, the CDR3 reads TGTGCCAGCAGTGAAGGGGGGGGGTCTGGCTACACCTTC.

This clone appeared a few times. The rearrangement uses TRBV19 and TRBJ1-6, with a tentative D call TRBD1 (5 bases). CDR1 and CDR2 from the germline V gene are LNHDA and SQIVND (reference sequence). Deletions cut 5 bases from V and 8 bases from J, with 16 bases between. CDR3 length: 15 residues. CDR3: CASSVGTQDYSPLHF. CDR3 nucleotides: TGTGCCAGTAGTGTCGGGACTCAGGATTATTCACCCCTCCACTTT. Drawing the rest from reference TRBV19 and TRBJ1-6, the complete variable domain is DGGITQSPKYLFRKEGQNVTLSCEQNLNHDAMYWYRQDPGQGLRLIYYSQIVNDFQKGDIAEGYSVSREKKESFPLTVTSAQKNPTAFYLCASSVGTQDYSPLHFGNGTRLTVT.